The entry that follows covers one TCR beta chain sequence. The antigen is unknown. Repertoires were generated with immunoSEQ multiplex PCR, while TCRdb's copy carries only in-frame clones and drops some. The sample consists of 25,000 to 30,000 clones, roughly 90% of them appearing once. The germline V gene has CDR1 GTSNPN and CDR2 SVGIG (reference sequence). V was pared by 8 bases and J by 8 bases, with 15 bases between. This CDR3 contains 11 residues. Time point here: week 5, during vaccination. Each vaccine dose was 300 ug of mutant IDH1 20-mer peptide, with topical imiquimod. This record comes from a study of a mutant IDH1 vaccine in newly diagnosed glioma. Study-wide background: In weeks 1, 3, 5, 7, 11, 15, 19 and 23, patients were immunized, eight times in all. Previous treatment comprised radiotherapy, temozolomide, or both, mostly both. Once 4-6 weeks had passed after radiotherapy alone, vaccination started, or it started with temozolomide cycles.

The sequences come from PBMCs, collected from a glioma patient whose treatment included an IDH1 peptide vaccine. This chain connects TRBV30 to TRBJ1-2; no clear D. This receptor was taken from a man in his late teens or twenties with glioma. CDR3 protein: CAGGRGYGYTF. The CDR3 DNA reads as TGTGCCGGAGGGAGAGGGTACGGCTACACCTTC.